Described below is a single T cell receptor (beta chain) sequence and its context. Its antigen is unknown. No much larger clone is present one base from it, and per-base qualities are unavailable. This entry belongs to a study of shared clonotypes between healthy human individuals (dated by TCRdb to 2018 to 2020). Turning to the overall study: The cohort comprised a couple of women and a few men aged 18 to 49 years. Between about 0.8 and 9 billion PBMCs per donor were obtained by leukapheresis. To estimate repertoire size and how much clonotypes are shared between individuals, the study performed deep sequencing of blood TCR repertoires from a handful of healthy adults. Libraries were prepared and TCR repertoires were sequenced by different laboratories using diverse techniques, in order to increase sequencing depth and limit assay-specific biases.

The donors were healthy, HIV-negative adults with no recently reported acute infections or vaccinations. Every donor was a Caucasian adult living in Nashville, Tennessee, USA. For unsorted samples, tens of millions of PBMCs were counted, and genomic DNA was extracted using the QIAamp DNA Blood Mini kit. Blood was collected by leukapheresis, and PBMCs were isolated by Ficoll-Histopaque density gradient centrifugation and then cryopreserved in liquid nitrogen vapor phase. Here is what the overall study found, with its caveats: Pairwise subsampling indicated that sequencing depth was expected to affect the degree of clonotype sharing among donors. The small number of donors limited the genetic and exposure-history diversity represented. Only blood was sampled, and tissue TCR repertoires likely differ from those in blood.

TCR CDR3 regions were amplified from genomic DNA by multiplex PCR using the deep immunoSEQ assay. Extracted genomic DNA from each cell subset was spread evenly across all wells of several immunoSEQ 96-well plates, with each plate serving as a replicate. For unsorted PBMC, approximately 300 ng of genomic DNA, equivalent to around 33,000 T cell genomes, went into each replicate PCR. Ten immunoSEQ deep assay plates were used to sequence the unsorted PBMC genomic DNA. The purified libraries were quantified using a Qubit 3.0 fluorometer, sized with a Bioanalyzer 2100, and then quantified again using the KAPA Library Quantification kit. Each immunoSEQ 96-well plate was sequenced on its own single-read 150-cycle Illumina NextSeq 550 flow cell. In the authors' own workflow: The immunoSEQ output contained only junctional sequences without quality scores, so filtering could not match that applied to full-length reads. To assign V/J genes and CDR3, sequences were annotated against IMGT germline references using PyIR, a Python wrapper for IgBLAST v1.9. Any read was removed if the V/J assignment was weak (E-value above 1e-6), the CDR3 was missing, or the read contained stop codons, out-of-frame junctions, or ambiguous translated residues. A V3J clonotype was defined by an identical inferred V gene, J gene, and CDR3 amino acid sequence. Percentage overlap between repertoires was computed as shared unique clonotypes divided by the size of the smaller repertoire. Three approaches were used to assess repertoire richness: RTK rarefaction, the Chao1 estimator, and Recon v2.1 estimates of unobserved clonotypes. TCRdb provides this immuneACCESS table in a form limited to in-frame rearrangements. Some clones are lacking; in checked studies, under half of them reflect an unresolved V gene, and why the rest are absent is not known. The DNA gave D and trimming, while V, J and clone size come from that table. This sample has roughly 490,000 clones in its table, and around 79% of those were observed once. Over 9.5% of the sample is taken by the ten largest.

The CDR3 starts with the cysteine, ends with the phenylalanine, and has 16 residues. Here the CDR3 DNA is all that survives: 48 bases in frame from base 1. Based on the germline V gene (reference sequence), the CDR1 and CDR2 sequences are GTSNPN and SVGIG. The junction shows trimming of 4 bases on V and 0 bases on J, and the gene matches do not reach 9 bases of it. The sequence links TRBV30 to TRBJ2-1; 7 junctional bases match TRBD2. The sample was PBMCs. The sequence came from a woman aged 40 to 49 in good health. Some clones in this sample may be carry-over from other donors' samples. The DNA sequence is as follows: TGTGCCTGGAATCAATTGGGCGGGAGCTCCTACAATGAGCAGTTCTTC. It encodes CAWNQLGGSSYNEQFF.